This T cell receptor (beta chain) originates from a study of identical twins. TCRdb reanalysed the 5' RACE reads using MiXCR and keeps one entry per CDR3 protein. The sample lists just under 650,000 distinct CDR3 sequences, roughly 7.1% occurring once. Each donor was a healthy Caucasian. Germline trimming cut 0 bases from V and 6 bases from J; bases unmatched to any gene: 5. Germline lookup yields CDR1 MNHEY and CDR2 SVGAGI. CDR3 length equals 16 residues. The same data also contributed to another study, on yellow fever vaccine responses in identical twins.

Sequenced sample: PBMCs. This TCR was sampled from a woman younger than 35 in good health. The chain couples TRBV6-5 to TRBJ2-1; 10 nucleotides align to TRBD2. In DNA form, the CDR3 reads TGTGCCAGCAGTTACTCGTCCAGCGGGGGGGTCAATGAGCAGTTCTTC. Translated, it gives CASSYSSSGGVNEQFF.